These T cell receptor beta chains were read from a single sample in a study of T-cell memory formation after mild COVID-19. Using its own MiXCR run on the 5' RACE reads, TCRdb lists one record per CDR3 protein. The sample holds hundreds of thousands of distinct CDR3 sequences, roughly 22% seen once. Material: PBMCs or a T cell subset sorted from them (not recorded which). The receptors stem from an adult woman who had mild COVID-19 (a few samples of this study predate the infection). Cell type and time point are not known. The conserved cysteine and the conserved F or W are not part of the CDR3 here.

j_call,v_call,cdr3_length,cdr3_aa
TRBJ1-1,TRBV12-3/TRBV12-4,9,ASSGTVEAF
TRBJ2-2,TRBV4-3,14,ASSQSGRVNTGELF
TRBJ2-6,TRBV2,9,ASSESLKET
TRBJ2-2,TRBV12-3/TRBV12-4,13,AISMGQGVSGELF
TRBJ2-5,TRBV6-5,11,ASRRTGSETQY
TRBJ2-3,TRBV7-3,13,ASSPRDRGADTQY
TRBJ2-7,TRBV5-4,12,ASRTGLSTYEQY
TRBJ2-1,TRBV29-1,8,SVGGNEQF
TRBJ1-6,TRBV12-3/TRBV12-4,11,ASSPRRNSPLH
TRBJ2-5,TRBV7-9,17,ASSSVSGSGRAWAETQY
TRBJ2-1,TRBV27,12,ASSLITMANEQF
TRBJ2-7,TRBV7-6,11,ASSVDNSYEQY
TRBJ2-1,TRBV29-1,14,SVRPTSGSWYNEQF
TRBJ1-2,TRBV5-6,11,ASSPRWGYGYT
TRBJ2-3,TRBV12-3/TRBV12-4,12,ASSLRGIGDTQY